This TCR beta chain emerged from a study of T-cell reconstitution after alpha-beta-depleted transplantation in children (dated by TCRdb to the mid-2010s). Describing the broader study: Using TCR repertoire profiling, the study quantitatively followed how T-cell immune reconstitution unfolded in children after TCRalphabeta/CD19-depleted allogeneic hematopoietic cell transplantation.

What the authors observed across the whole study: In some patients, the high TCRbeta diversity seen at day 60 was put down to recipient T cells and intrathymic progenitors that had survived conditioning. The apparently early recovery of alphabetaT-cell counts about two months after transplant reportedly depended on only several hundred rapidly expanded clones that came from non-depleted graft cells. The frequencies of hyperexpanded clones fell over the following months, and after one year, T-cell counts and TCRbeta diversity were mostly attributed to newly produced T cells.

To prepare the library, PCR was applied. Reads for this sample came from an Illumina HiSeq 2500. To normalize quantification of the TCRbeta repertoire, the TCR libraries were built with molecular barcoding that relied on unique molecular identifiers. TCRdb took the public reads, trimmed them with fastp at Q25, ran MiXCR for clone calling and kept in-frame beta chains. A single entry per CDR3 protein holds the most common genes and DNA from its merged rows. This sample holds 440,000 or so distinct CDR3 sequences; over 40% were observed only once. The ten largest clones capture approximately 25% of the sample. Sample treatment or condition, as interpreted from the label and publication: allogeneic hematopoietic cell transplantation with graft depleted of TCRalphabeta T cells and CD19 B cells. TCRalphabeta/CD19-depleted allogeneic hematopoietic cell grafts were given to the transplant recipients, all of whom were children.

This clonotype came up many times. Its binding antigen is unknown. It has no much larger one-base neighbor in the sample; base qualities were not kept. V loses 5 bases, J loses 2 bases, and the germline ends lie 22 bases apart. The CDR3 holds 17 amino acids from the cysteine to the phenylalanine. Left in the record is the CDR3 DNA by itself, 51 bases read in frame from the first base. The germline V gene specifies SGHRS as CDR1 and YFSETQ as CDR2. The TCR was taken from a girl aged 2 to 10 with aplastic anemia, due to receive a stem cell transplant. Here the sequenced sample was PBMCs, taken before TCRalphabeta/CD19-depleted stem cell transplant. Recombination joined TRBV5-1 with TRBJ1-1; the D gene cannot be named for sure. The bases are TGCGCCAGCAGAAATGATCGTAAAGATTCTTCCAACACTGAAGCTTTCTTT. Translated, this is CASRNDRKDSSNTEAFF. The full variable domain, with segments outside the CDR3 supplied by the reference TRBV5-1 and TRBJ1-1 proteins, appears as KAGVTQTPRYLIKTRGQQVTLSCSPISGHRSVSWYQQTPGQGLQFLFEYFSETQRNKGNFPGRFSGRQFSNSRSEMNVSTLELGDSALYLCASRNDRKDSSNTEAFFGQGTRLTVV.